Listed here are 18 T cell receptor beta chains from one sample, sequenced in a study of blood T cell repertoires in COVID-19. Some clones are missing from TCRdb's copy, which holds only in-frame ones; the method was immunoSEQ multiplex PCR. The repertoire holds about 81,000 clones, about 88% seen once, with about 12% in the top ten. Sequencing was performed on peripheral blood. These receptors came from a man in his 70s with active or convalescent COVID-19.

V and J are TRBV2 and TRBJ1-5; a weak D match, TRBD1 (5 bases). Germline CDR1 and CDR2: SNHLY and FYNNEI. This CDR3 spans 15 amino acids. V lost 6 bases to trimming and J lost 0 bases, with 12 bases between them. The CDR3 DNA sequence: TGTGCCAGCAGAGAGCGGGACTCTAGCAATCAGCCCCAGCATTTT. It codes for CASRERDSSNQPQHF. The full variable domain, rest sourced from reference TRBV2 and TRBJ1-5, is EPEVTQTPSHQVTQMGQEVILRCVPISNHLYFYWYRQILGQKVEFLVSFYNNEISEKSEIFDDQFSVERPDGSNFTLKIRSTKLEDSAMYFCASRERDSSNQPQHFGDGTRLSIL.

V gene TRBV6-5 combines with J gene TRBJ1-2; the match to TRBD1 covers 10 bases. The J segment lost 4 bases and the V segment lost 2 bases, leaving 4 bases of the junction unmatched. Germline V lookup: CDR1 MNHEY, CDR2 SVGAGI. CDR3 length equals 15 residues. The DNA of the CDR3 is TGTGCCAGCAGTTACCGGGACAGGGGAACCTATGGCTACACCTTC. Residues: CASSYRDRGTYGYTF.

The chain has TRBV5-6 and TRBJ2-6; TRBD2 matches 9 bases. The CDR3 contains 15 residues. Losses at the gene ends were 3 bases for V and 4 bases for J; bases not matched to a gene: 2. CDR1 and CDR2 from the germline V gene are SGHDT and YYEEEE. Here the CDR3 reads CASSSGLAGANVLTF. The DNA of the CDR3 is TGTGCCAGCAGCTCGGGACTAGCCGGGGCCAACGTCCTGACTTTC.

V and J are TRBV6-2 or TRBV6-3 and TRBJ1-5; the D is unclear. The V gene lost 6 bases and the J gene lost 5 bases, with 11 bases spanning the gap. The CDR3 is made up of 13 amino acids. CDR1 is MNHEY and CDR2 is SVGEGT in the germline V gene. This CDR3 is CASSRHLHQPQHF. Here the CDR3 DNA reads TGTGCCAGCAGCCGACATTTACATCAGCCCCAGCATTTT.

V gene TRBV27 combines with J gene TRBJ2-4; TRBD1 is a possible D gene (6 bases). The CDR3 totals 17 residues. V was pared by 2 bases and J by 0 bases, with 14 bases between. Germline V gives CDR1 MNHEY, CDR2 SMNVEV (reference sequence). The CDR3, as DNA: TGTGCCAGCAGTTTAAGCTTACAGGGAATAGCCAAAAACATTCAGTACTTC. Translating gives CASSLSLQGIAKNIQYF.

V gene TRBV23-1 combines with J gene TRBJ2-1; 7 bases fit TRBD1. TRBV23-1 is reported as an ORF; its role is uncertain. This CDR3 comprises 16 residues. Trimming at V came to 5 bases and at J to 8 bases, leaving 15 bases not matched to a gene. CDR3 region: CASSRLETGYYDEQFF. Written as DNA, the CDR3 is TGCGCCAGCAGTAGGTTGGAGACAGGGTATTACGATGAGCAGTTCTTC.

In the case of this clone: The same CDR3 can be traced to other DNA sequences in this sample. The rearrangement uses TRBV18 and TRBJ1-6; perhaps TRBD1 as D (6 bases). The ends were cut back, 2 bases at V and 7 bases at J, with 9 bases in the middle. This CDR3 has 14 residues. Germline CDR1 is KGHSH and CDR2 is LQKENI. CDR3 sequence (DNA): TGTGCCAGCTCACCAACAGGGAACAATTCACCCCTCCACTTT. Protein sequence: CASSPTGNNSPLHF.

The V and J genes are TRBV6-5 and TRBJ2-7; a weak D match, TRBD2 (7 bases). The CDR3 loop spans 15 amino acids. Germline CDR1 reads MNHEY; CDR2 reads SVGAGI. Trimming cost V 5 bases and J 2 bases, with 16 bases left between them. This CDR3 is CASSPQRGGTYEQYF. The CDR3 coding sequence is TGTGCCAGCAGTCCACAGAGGGGGGGAACCTACGAGCAGTACTTC.

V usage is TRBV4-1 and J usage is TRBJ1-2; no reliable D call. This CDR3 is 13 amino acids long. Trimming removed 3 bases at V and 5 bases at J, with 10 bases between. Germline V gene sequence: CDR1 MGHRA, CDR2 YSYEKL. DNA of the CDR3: TGCGCCAGCAGCCATCGCTCGGGATATGGCTACACCTTC. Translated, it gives CASSHRSGYGYTF.

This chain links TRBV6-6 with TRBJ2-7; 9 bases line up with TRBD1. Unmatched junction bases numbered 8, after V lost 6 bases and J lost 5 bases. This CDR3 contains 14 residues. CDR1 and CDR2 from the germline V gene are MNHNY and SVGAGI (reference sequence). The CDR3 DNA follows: TGTGCCAGCAGAACAGGGGGCACCGGCCACGAGCAGTACTTC. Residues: CASRTGGTGHEQYF.

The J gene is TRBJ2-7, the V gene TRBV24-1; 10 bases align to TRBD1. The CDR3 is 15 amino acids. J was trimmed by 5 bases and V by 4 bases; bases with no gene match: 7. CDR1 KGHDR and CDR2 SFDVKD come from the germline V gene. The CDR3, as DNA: TGTGCCACCAGTGACCCTGGACAGGGGGACAACGAGCAGTACTTC. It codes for CATSDPGQGDNEQYF.

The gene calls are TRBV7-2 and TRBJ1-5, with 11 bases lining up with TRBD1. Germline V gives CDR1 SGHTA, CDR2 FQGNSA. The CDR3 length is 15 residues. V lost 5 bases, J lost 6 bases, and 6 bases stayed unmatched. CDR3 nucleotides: TGTGCCAGCAGCCTCGGGACAGGGGGAGGTCAGCCCCAGCATTTT. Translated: CASSLGTGGGQPQHF.

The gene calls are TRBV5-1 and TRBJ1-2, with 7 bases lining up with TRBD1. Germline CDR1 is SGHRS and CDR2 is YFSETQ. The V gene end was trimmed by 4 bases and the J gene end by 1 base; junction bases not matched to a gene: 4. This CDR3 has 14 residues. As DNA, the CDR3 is TGCGCCAGCAGCACGGGGACAGATAACTATGGCTACACCTTC. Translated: CASSTGTDNYGYTF.

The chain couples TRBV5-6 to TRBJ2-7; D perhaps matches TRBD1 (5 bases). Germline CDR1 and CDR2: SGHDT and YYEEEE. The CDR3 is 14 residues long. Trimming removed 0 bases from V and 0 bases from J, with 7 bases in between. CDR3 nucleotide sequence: TGTGCCAGCAGCTTGGACAGGATCTCCTACGAGCAGTACTTC. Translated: CASSLDRISYEQYF.

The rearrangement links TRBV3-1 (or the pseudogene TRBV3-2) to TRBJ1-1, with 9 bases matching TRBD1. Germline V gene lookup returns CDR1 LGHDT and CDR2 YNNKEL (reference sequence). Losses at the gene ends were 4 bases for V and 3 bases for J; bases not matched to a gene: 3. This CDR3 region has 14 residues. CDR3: CASSRGQGYTEAFF. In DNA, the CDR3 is TGTGCCAGCAGCCGGGGACAGGGCTACACTGAAGCTTTCTTT.

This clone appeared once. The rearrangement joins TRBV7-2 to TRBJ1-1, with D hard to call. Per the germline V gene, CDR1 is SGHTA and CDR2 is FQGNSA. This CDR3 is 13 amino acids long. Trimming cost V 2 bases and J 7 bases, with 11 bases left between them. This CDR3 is CASSLLIEGEAFF. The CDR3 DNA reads TGTGCCAGCAGCTTATTGATAGAGGGTGAAGCTTTCTTT.

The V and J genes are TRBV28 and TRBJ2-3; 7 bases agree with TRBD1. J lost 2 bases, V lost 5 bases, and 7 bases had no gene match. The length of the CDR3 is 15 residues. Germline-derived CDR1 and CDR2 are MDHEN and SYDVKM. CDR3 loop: CASSPRGRVTDTQYF. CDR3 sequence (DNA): TGTGCCAGCAGTCCAAGGGGGCGGGTCACAGATACGCAGTATTTT.

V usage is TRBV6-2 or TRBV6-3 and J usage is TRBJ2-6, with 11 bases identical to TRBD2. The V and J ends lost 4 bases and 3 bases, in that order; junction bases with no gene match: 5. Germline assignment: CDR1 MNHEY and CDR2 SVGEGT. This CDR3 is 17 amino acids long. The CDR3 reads CASSWVAGGLGANVLTF. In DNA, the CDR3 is TGTGCCAGCAGTTGGGTAGCGGGGGGGCTTGGGGCCAACGTCCTGACTTTC.